This entry lists 32 T cell receptor beta chains sequenced from one sample in a study of a mutant IDH1 vaccine in newly diagnosed glioma. These receptors lack a known antigen. Measured with immunoSEQ multiplex PCR; TCRdb has only the in-frame clones, and not every one. The table lists over 50,000 clones, 84% of them singletons. Time point meaning: week 23, last vaccination. Each vaccine dose was 300 ug of mutant IDH1 20-mer peptide, with topical imiquimod. Specimen: PBMCs, collected from a glioma patient whose treatment included an IDH1 peptide vaccine. Receptor source: a man aged 18 to 30 with glioma.

The CDR3 sequence: CASSLGTSGTYEQYF. The CDR3 DNA follows: TGTGCCAGCAGCTTAGGGACTAGCGGGACTTACGAGCAGTACTTC. V gene TRBV7-2 combines with J gene TRBJ2-7; 12 nucleotides line up with TRBD2. This CDR3 contains 15 residues. With 1 base clipped from V and 4 bases from J, the junction kept 2 bases outside the gene matches. Germline CDR1 reads SGHTA; CDR2 reads FQGNSA.

This chain joins TRBV19 and TRBJ1-5; a possible D gene is TRBD1 (6 bases). Germline V gene data show CDR1 as LNHDA and CDR2 as SQIVND (reference sequence). The CDR3 has 18 amino acids. Between the trimmed V and J ends, which lost 5 bases and 1 base, there was a span of 21 bases. In nucleotides, the CDR3 is TGTGCCAGTAGTGACGGGGGGCTTCGTTTGAGGAGCAATCAGCCCCAGCATTTT. Translated: CASSDGGLRLRSNQPQHF.

The rearrangement uses TRBV19 and TRBJ1-2; D might be TRBD1 (5 bases). Germline-derived CDR1 and CDR2 are LNHDA and SQIVND (reference sequence). Between the trimmed V and J ends, which lost 3 bases and 3 bases, there was a span of 14 bases. The length of the CDR3 is 15 residues. The CDR3, as DNA: TGTGCCAGTAGTATCGGGACGACCCTACACTATGGCTACACCTTC. Translation gives CASSIGTTLHYGYTF.

This chain connects TRBV6-5 to TRBJ2-1, with 10 bases that match TRBD2. The V and J ends lost 0 bases and 10 bases, in that order; junction bases with no gene match: 6. The CDR3 is made up of 15 amino acids. Germline CDR1 MNHEY, CDR2 SVGAGI. CDR3 in amino acids: CASSYSGLAVEEQFF. In nucleotides, the CDR3 is TGTGCCAGCAGTTACTCCGGACTAGCGGTAGAAGAGCAGTTCTTC.

This clone was detected once. This chain links TRBV5-1 with TRBJ2-1; D may be TRBD1 (6 bases). V was clipped by 4 bases and J by 2 bases, with 10 bases between them. Germline V gene lookup returns CDR1 SGHRS and CDR2 YFSETQ. The CDR3 runs to 14 residues. CDR3 loop: CASSPGDTYNEQFF. CDR3 DNA: TGCGCCAGCAGCCCAGGGGACACCTACAATGAGCAGTTCTTC. Together with reference TRBV5-1 and TRBJ2-1, the CDR3 gives the full variable domain: KAGVTQTPRYLIKTRGQQVTLSCSPISGHRSVSWYQQTPGQGLQFLFEYFSETQRNKGNFPGRFSGRQFSNSRSEMNVSTLELGDSALYLCASSPGDTYNEQFFGPGTRLTVL.

The gene calls are TRBV9 and TRBJ2-3; D is tentatively TRBD1 or TRBD2 (5 bases each). Looked up from germline, CDR1 is SGDLS and CDR2 is YYNGEE. This CDR3 is 15 amino acids long. Trimming shortened V by 4 bases and J by 2 bases, and 14 bases separated the two germline ends. CDR3: CASSPSWGPTDTQYF. The CDR3 DNA is TGTGCCAGCAGCCCTTCCTGGGGACCCACAGATACGCAGTATTTT. Together with reference TRBV9 and TRBJ2-3, the CDR3 gives the full variable domain: DSGVTQTPKHLITATGQRVTLRCSPRSGDLSVYWYQQSLDQGLQFLIQYYNGEERAKGNILERFSAQQFPDLHSELNLSSLELGDSALYFCASSPSWGPTDTQYFGPGTRLTVL.

The V gene is TRBV6-4, the J gene TRBJ2-3; 7 positions agree with TRBD2. Unmatched junction bases numbered 7, after V lost 0 bases and J lost 4 bases. Germline V gives CDR1 MRHNA, CDR2 SNTAGT. This CDR3 is built from 16 residues. The CDR3, as DNA: TGTGCCAGCAGTGACTCTGTGGGAGGGTTCGCAGATACGCAGTATTTT. It specifies CASSDSVGGFADTQYF.

The chain uses TRBV7-2 and TRBJ2-3; the D gene is possibly TRBD1 (5 bases). V gave up 5 bases and J gave up 8 bases, with 11 bases separating them. Germline V lookup: CDR1 SGHTA, CDR2 FQGNSA. The CDR3 runs to 12 residues. The CDR3 spells CASSKGIGTQYF. CDR3 nucleotide sequence: TGTGCCAGCAGCAAGGGGATCGGTACGCAGTATTTT.

The J gene is TRBJ1-6, the V gene TRBV4-1, with D unresolved. V was cut by 1 base and J by 7 bases, with 11 bases left in between. Germline values: CDR1 MGHRA, CDR2 YSYEKL. CDR3 size: 15 residues. CDR3 region: CASSQGIQPNSPLHF. CDR3 sequence (DNA): TGCGCCAGCAGCCAAGGTATCCAGCCCAATTCACCCCTCCACTTT.

This clone was detected once. The chain recombines TRBV5-1 with TRBJ2-3; D might be TRBD1 (5 bases). This CDR3 contains 15 residues. Germline CDR1 reads SGHRS; CDR2 reads YFSETQ. Deletions cut 0 bases from V and 0 bases from J, with 8 bases between. This CDR3 is CASSLGQTSTDTQYF. The CDR3 coding sequence is TGCGCCAGCAGCTTGGGACAGACAAGCACAGATACGCAGTATTTT.

The chain joins TRBV12-5 to TRBJ1-1; maybe TRBD1 (5 bases). Looked up from germline, CDR1 is LGHNT and CDR2 is FRNRAP. The V and J ends lost 2 bases and 1 base respectively, with 8 bases between them. The CDR3 is 14 amino acids. The CDR3 protein is CASGLNGGNTEAFF. The CDR3 DNA follows: TGTGCTAGTGGTTTGAACGGGGGGAACACTGAAGCTTTCTTT.

This clone was seen once. This CDR3 is CASSPGTGSQYGYTF. CDR3 nucleotides: TGTGCCAGCTCCCCAGGGACAGGAAGCCAATATGGCTACACCTTC. The chain uses TRBV18 and TRBJ1-2; 8 bases are a match to TRBD1. Germline V gene sequence: CDR1 KGHSH, CDR2 LQKENI. The CDR3 runs 15 residues. Trimming at V came to 6 bases and at J to 5 bases, leaving 11 bases not matched to a gene.

This chain links TRBV23-1 with TRBJ1-1, with D perhaps TRBD1 (5 bases). TRBV23-1 is an ORF; its function is uncertain. Deletions cut 4 bases from V and 10 bases from J, with 31 bases between. The CDR3 contains 18 residues. CDR3 sequence reads: CASSRLLYTGPETRRAFF. In nucleotides, the CDR3 is TGCGCCAGCAGTCGACTATTGTACACAGGCCCTGAGACTCGTCGAGCTTTCTTT.

This chain links TRBV28 with TRBJ1-5; D not resolved. The CDR3 has 16 amino acids. Looked up from germline, CDR1 is MDHEN and CDR2 is SYDVKM. The V and J ends lost 4 bases and 2 bases respectively, with 15 bases between them. The CDR3 DNA sequence: TGTGCCAGCAGTTCCCCATCGTCCGCCCGCAATCAGCCCCAGCATTTT. This encodes CASSSPSSARNQPQHF.

Only one count was recorded for this clone. The chain couples TRBV19 to TRBJ2-7; TRBD2 agrees at 11 bases. This CDR3 contains 17 residues. The V gene's germline CDR1 is LNHDA and CDR2 SQIVND (reference sequence). Unmatched junction bases numbered 12, after V lost 3 bases and J lost 5 bases. CDR3 nucleotides: TGTGCCAGTAGTATTTCCACTAGCGGGAGAAGGAGGGACGAGCAGTACTTC. Translation: CASSISTSGRRRDEQYF.

The CDR3 nucleotides read TGCGCCAGCAGCCAAGAGAGGTCTCAGGGCACTGAAGCTTTCTTT. Translated, it gives CASSQERSQGTEAFF. The chain employs TRBV4-3 and TRBJ1-1; maybe TRBD1 (5 bases). This CDR3 comprises 15 residues. CDR1 is LGHNA, CDR2 YSLEER, per germline. Between the trimmed V and J ends, which lost 0 bases and 4 bases, there was a span of 12 bases.

The CDR3 protein is CASSPGQAFYGYTF. In DNA form, the CDR3 reads TGTGCCAGTAGCCCCGGACAAGCTTTCTATGGCTACACCTTC. The chain has TRBV19 and TRBJ1-2, with a weak D call TRBD1 (5 bases). The V gene's germline CDR1 is LNHDA and CDR2 SQIVND (reference sequence). There are 14 residues in the CDR3. V lost 6 bases, J lost 4 bases, and 15 bases lay in between.

The chain couples TRBV15 to TRBJ1-2; D possibly corresponds to TRBD1 (6 bases). Germline CDR1 reads LNHNV; CDR2 reads YYDKDF (reference sequence). This CDR3 has 14 amino acids. Deletions cut 0 bases from V and 7 bases from J, with 12 bases between. The CDR3 here is CATSRDWAGAGYTF. The CDR3, as DNA: TGTGCCACCAGCAGAGATTGGGCAGGGGCTGGCTACACCTTC.

The V call is TRBV5-4, the J call TRBJ2-7; 9 bases are a match to TRBD1. Germline-derived CDR1 and CDR2 are SGHNT and YYREEE (reference sequence). Trimming removed 0 bases from V and 2 bases from J; junction bases left unmatched: 9. This CDR3 comprises 17 residues. The CDR3 DNA is TGTGCCAGCAGCTTGGCCGGACAGGGGCCGCAAACCTACGAGCAGTACTTC. Translation gives CASSLAGQGPQTYEQYF.

The J gene is TRBJ1-6, the V gene TRBV11-1, with TRBD1 as a possible D gene (6 bases). Germline assignment: CDR1 SGHAT and CDR2 FQDESV (reference sequence). The CDR3 covers 14 residues. V was trimmed by 5 bases and J by 7 bases, leaving 12 bases between them. In nucleotides, the CDR3 is TGTGCCAGCAGCCTACAGGGTGCAAATTCACCCCTCCACTTT. Its protein is CASSLQGANSPLHF. The full variable domain, completed using reference TRBV11-1 and TRBJ1-6, is EAEVAQSPRYKITEKSQAVAFWCDPISGHATLYWYRQILGQGPELLVQFQDESVVDDSQLPKDRFSAERLKGVDSTLKIQPAELGDSAMYLCASSLQGANSPLHFGNGTRLTVT.

The chain has TRBV4-1 and TRBJ1-1; D remains ambiguous. CDR3 length: 13 residues. Germline CDR1 reads MGHRA; CDR2 reads YSYEKL. V was cut by 2 bases and J by 10 bases, with 14 bases left in between. The CDR3 reads CASSQFTAAAAFF. The CDR3 DNA sequence: TGCGCCAGCAGCCAATTTACTGCGGCGGCAGCTTTCTTT.

The J gene is TRBJ2-7, the V gene TRBV4-3, with TRBD2 matching over 7 bases. Germline values: CDR1 LGHNA, CDR2 YSLEER. J was trimmed by 6 bases and V by 0 bases; bases with no gene match: 11. This CDR3 contains 16 residues. Written as DNA, the CDR3 is TGCGCCAGCAGCCAAGATTGGCCTAGCGGATGGGGCGAGCAGTACTTC. Protein: CASSQDWPSGWGEQYF.

This clone is labeled medium-sized. The chain couples TRBV19 to TRBJ2-1; TRBD2 agrees at 10 bases. V shed 3 bases and J 7 bases; nucleotides not matched to a gene: 3. CDR3 length equals 14 residues. Germline CDR1 reads LNHDA; CDR2 reads SQIVND (reference sequence). The CDR3: CASSIGGLANEQFF. DNA for the CDR3: TGTGCCAGTAGTATTGGGGGACTAGCGAATGAGCAGTTCTTC.

The chain is built from TRBV5-1 and TRBJ2-2; no reliable D call. The V end was cut by 4 bases, the J end by 3 bases, with 10 bases between. Germline V gene lookup returns CDR1 SGHRS and CDR2 YFSETQ. The length of the CDR3 is 14 residues. The DNA of the CDR3 is TGCGCCAGCAGCCCGCAGGCGGACACCGGGGAGCTGTTTTTT. It codes for CASSPQADTGELFF.

V gene TRBV7-3 combines with J gene TRBJ1-5, with D tentatively TRBD1 (6 bases). The CDR3 totals 13 residues. The V gene lost 3 bases and the J gene lost 7 bases, with 10 bases spanning the gap. Germline V gives CDR1 SGHTA, CDR2 FQGTGA. The CDR3 sequence is CASSFGGLQPQHF. The CDR3 region has the DNA TGTGCCAGCAGCTTTGGGGGCCTCCAGCCCCAGCATTTT. Using reference TRBV7-3 and TRBJ1-5 for the parts outside the CDR3, the full variable domain is GAGVSQTPSNKVTEKGKYVELRCDPISGHTALYWYRQSLGQGPEFLIYFQGTGAADDSGLPNDRFFAVRPEGSVSTLKIQRTERGDSAVYLCASSFGGLQPQHFGDGTRLSIL.

The V gene is TRBV5-1, the J gene TRBJ1-2; the match to TRBD1 covers 8 bases. The germline V gene has CDR1 SGHRS and CDR2 YFSETQ. V was clipped by 0 bases and J by 3 bases; unmatched bases: 4. This CDR3 is built from 15 residues. Here the CDR3 DNA reads TGCGCCAGCAGCTTGGTCGCAGGGGGCGACTATGGCTACACCTTC. Protein product: CASSLVAGGDYGYTF.

This chain uses TRBV19 with TRBJ1-1, with TRBD1 identical over 7 bases. The CDR3 spans 15 residues. Per the germline V gene, CDR1 is LNHDA and CDR2 is SQIVND (reference sequence). With V trimmed by 0 bases and J by 1 base, 2 bases remained unmatched. DNA for the CDR3: TGTGCCAGTAGTATAGAAGGGGGCGCGAACACTGAAGCTTTCTTT. Its protein is CASSIEGGANTEAFF. Variable domain in full (rest from reference TRBV19 and TRBJ1-1): DGGITQSPKYLFRKEGQNVTLSCEQNLNHDAMYWYRQDPGQGLRLIYYSQIVNDFQKGDIAEGYSVSREKKESFPLTVTSAQKNPTAFYLCASSIEGGANTEAFFGQGTRLTVV.

This chain connects TRBV6-5 to TRBJ1-1; 7 bases agree with TRBD1. The J segment lost 5 bases and the V segment lost 5 bases, leaving 11 bases of the junction unmatched. Germline V gene data show CDR1 as MNHEY and CDR2 as SVGAGI. The CDR3 has 15 residues. The CDR3, as DNA: TGTGCCAGCAGTCGGCACAGGGGAAGAGGGACTGAAGCTTTCTTT. Its translation is CASSRHRGRGTEAFF.

The chain recombines TRBV4-3 with TRBJ2-7; 8 nucleotides align to TRBD2. The ends lost 2 bases at V and 0 bases at J; junction bases unmatched: 3. In germline, CDR1 is LGHNA, CDR2 YSLEER. The CDR3 contains 15 residues. The CDR3 nucleotides are TGCGCCAGCAGCCAATTCGGGGGGGGCTCCTACGAGCAGTACTTC. It codes for CASSQFGGGSYEQYF.

The chain uses TRBV15 and TRBJ2-7, with 8 bases that match TRBD1. This CDR3 has 13 residues. Germline V gives CDR1 LNHNV, CDR2 YYDKDF (reference sequence). V trimming: 5 bases; J trimming: 7 bases; junction bases outside the gene matches: 7. CDR3 in amino acids: CATSDRGRGEQYF. The DNA of the CDR3 is TGTGCCACCAGCGACAGGGGCCGGGGAGAGCAGTACTTC.

V and J are TRBV18 and TRBJ2-7; D not resolved. V lost 3 bases and J 5 bases, leaving 17 bases between the germline ends. There are 15 residues in the CDR3. Germline V gene sequence: CDR1 KGHSH, CDR2 LQKENI. The CDR3: CASSPVAGSPDEQYF. CDR3 bases: TGTGCCAGCTCACCGGTAGCTGGATCTCCGGACGAGCAGTACTTC.

Only a few counts were recorded for this clone. The V call is TRBV10-3, the J call TRBJ1-1, with D maybe TRBD1 (5 bases). The CDR3 consists of 15 residues. Germline CDR1 and CDR2: ENHRY and SYGVKD. V dropped 5 bases and J dropped 6 bases, with 19 bases sitting between them. The CDR3 DNA is TGTGCCATCAGTATTCAGGGAAGCGCGCTTCCTGAAGCTTTCTTT. Residues: CAISIQGSALPEAFF.